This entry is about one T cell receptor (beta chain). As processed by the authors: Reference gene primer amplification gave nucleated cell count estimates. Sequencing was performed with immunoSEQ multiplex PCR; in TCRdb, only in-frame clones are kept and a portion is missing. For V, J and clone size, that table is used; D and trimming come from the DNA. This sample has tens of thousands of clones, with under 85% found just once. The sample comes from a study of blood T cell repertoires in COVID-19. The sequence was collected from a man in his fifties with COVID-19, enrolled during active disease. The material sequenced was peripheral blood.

The CDR3 here is CASSFTSGGGNQYF. As DNA, the CDR3 is TGTGCCAGCAGTTTCACTAGCGGGGGGGGTAATCAGTACTTC. V and J are TRBV6-5 and TRBJ2-7, with 13 bases fitting TRBD2. This CDR3 contains 14 residues. Per the germline V gene, CDR1 is MNHEY and CDR2 is SVGAGI. With V trimmed by 4 bases and J by 10 bases, 7 bases remained unmatched.